This T cell receptor (beta chain) was captured in a study of beta chain features in type 1 diabetes. Every isolated RNA sample was fully reverse transcribed, so sequencing captured expressed TCRB transcripts. The protocol was immunoSEQ multiplex PCR, while the TCRdb copy is restricted to in-frame clones and leaves out a portion. The repertoire holds roughly 150,000 clones, with roughly 8% as singletons. The study, taken as a whole, reports: Type 1 diabetes patients showed fewer insertions and more deletions at VDJ junctions. Reads derived from cDNA could over-represent cells showing high TCR expression. HLA influence on TCRB rearrangement stayed unresolved here. In all four CD4+ subsets, TCRB CDR3 length was significantly, moderately reduced in type 1 diabetes.

Donors contributed one heparinised blood draw apiece, averaging about 116 mL. Germline V gene lookup returns CDR1 SNHLY and CDR2 FYNNEI. This CDR3 contains 13 residues. Trimming left V 8 bases short and J 4 bases short, with 14 bases between. A few counts support this clone. Antigen unknown. Sequenced input: central memory CD4+ T cells from blood. The sequence was obtained from a man between 18 and 35 years old with type 1 diabetes. The V gene is TRBV2, the J gene TRBJ1-2; tentatively, D is TRBD1 (5 bases). CDR3 sequence: CASGRDWGYGYTF. CDR3 DNA sequence: TGTGCCAGCGGCCGGGACTGGGGCTATGGCTACACCTTC.